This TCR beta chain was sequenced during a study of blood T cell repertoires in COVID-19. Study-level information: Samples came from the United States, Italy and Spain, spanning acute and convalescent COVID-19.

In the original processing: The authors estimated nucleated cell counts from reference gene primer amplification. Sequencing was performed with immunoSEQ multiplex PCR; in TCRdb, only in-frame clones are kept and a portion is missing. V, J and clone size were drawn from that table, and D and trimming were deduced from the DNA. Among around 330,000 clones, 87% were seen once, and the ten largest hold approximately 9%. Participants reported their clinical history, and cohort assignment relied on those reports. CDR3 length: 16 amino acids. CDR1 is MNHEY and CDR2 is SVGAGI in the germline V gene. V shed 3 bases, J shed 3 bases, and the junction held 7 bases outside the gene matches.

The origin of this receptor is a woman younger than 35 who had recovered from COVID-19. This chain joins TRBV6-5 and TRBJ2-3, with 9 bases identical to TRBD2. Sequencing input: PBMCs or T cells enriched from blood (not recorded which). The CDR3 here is CASSYVGLASTDTQYF. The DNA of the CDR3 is TGTGCCAGCAGTTATGTCGGACTAGCGTCGACAGATACGCAGTATTTT.